This T cell receptor (beta chain) derives from a study of cytomegalovirus exposure and HLA in healthy donors (dated by TCRdb to about 2017). Turning to the overall study: According to a later analysis, the approximately 120 validation repertoires were produced on the same platform as the approximately 610 repertoires of the first cohort. The aim of the study was to test whether cataloging public T cell receptors could identify signatures of past pathogen exposure. In addition to the first cohort of 666 subjects, a separate validation cohort of 120 different subjects was used. The study combined high-throughput TCR immunosequencing, statistical association of individual TCRs with disease status, and machine learning to predict cytomegalovirus infection status. What the research found in general, with its limitations: Of the cluster scores, approximately 95% were above 0 in a later analysis, which found that TCRs clustered in the first cohort also tended to co-occur in the 90 to 150 validation repertoires. A few of the identified cytomegalovirus-associated TCR beta chains were confirmed in vitro to be specific for cytomegalovirus antigens. According to the authors, the approach could potentially be generalized to other disease states and immunological phenotypes. Most TCR sequences were observed very rarely across donors, whereas some public TCRs were present in many individuals. A later analysis had no HLA typing for the validation cohort, so co-occurrence there was scored across all 110 or so repertoires. The classifier was reported to diagnose cytomegalovirus status with high specificity and sensitivity in both the original cohort and the validation cohort. A total of fewer than 200 TCR beta chains were listed by the study as associated with cytomegalovirus.

Libraries were built with the immunoSEQ multiplex PCR assay. The authors processed their data as follows. A statistical classification framework was built for diagnosing cytomegalovirus status from the catalog of TCR beta chain sequences. TCRdb's version of the immuneACCESS table is confined to in-frame rearrangements and falls short of the full clone set. An unresolved V gene accounts for under half of the shortfall where checked; the remainder is of unknown origin. The V and J calls and clone size were taken over from that table, and D and trimming were inferred from the DNA. The sample yields 150,000 to 200,000 clones; about four fifths were counted once. The top ten clonotypes cover 6% to 9% of the sample. The donors were included in the validation cohort of some 120 subjects, a group kept apart from the roughly 730-subject first cohort. This clone was seen just once. It has no known antigen specificity. No much larger clone is present one base from it, and per-base qualities are unavailable. Additional DNA sequences in this sample encode the identical CDR3.

Input material: PBMCs. The receptor was isolated from a man younger than 30 in good health and CMV-seropositive.

The nucleotide sequence reads TGTGCCAGCAGCCAAGTTACCTACGAGCAGTACTTC. The resulting protein is CASSQVTYEQYF. The chain uses TRBV14 and TRBJ2-7; the D gene cannot be resolved reliably. V loses 1 base, J loses 2 bases, and the germline ends lie 3 bases apart. The CDR3 sequence holds 12 residues, the cysteine and phenylalanine included. Just the 36-base CDR3 DNA is kept, in frame starting at base 1. CDR1 and CDR2, per the germline V gene, are SGHDN and FVKESK.